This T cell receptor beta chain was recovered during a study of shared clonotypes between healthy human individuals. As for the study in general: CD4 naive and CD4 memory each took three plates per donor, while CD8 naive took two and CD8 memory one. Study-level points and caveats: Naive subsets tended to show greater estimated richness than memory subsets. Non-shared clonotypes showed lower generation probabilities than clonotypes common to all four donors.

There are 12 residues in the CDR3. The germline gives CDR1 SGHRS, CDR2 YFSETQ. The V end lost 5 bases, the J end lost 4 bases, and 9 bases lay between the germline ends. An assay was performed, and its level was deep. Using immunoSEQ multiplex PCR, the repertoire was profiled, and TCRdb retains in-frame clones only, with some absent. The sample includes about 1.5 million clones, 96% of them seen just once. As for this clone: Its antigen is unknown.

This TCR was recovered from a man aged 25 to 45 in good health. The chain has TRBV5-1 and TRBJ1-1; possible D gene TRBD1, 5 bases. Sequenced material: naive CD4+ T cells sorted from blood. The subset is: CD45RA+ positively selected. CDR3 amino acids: CASSPGSTEAFF. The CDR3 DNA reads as TGCGCCAGCAGTCCAGGGTCCACTGAAGCTTTCTTT.